This TCR beta chain is drawn from a study of T cell responses to AZD1222 COVID-19 vaccine. Combined were second doses at about 4 or about 12 weeks. Repertoires were generated with immunoSEQ multiplex PCR, while TCRdb's copy carries only in-frame clones and drops some. The sample yields 150,000 to 200,000 clones, roughly 90% seen once. Study-wide points: Baseline seropositives among AZD1222 recipients totaled only 5 to 7.

Germline CDR1 SEHNR, CDR2 FQNEAQ (reference sequence). CDR3 size: 14 residues. The J segment lost 6 bases and the V segment lost 5 bases, leaving 6 bases of the junction unmatched. Concerning this clone itself: Its specificity is not known.

The material sequenced was peripheral blood, taken 28 days after the second AZD1222 dose. This rearrangement joins TRBV7-9 to TRBJ1-4; TRBD1 agrees at 7 bases. The TCR comes from an adult who received the AZD1222 COVID-19 vaccine. The CDR3 nucleotides are TGTGCCAGCAGCGGTAGGGGGCCTGATGAAAAACTGTTTTTT. It is translated as CASSGRGPDEKLFF.